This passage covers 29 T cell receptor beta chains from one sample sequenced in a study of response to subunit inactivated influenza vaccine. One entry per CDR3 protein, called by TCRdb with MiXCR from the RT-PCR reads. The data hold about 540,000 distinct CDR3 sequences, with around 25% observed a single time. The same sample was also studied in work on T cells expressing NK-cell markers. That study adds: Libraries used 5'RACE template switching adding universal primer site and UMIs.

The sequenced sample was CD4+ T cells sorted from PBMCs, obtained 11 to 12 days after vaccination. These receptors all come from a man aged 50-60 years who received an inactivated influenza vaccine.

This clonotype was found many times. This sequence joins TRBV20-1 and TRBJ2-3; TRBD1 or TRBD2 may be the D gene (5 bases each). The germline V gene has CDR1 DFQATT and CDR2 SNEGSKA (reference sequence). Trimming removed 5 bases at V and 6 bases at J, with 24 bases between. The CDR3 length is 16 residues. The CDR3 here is CSASGTLSNIPDTQYF. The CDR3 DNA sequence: TGCAGTGCTTCTGGGACCCTCTCCAACATTCCGGATACGCAGTATTTT.

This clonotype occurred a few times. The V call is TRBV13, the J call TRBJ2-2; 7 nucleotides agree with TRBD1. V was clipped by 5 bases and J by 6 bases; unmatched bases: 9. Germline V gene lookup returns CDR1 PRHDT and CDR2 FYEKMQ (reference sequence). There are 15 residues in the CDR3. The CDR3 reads CASSRDSRSAGELFF. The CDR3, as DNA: TGTGCCAGCAGCCGGGACAGCCGGTCGGCCGGGGAGCTGTTTTTT.

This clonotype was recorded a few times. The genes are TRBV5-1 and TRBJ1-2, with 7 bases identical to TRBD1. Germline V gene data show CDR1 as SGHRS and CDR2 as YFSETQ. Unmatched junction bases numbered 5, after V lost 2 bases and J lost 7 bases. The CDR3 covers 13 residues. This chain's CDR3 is CASSFTGEGGYTF. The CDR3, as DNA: TGCGCCAGCAGCTTCACAGGGGAAGGTGGCTACACCTTC.

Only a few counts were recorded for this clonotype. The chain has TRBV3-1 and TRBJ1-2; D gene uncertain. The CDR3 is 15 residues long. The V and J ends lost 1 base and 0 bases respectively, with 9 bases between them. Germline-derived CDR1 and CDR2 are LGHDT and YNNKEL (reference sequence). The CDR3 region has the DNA TGTGCCAGCAGCCAAGCCCCCCTCGCTAACTATGGCTACACCTTC. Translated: CASSQAPLANYGYTF.

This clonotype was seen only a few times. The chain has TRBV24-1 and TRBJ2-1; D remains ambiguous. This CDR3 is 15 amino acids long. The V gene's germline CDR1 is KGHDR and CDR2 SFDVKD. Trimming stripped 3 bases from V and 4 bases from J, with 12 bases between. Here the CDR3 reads CATSDPGGRYNEQFF. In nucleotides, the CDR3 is TGTGCCACCAGTGATCCCGGCGGCAGGTACAATGAGCAGTTCTTC.

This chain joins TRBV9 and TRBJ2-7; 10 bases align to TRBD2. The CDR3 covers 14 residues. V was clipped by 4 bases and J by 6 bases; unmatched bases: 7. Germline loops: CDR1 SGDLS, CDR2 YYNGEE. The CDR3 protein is CASSPRTSGGEQYF. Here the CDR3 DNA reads TGTGCCAGCAGCCCCCGGACTAGCGGAGGCGAGCAGTACTTC.

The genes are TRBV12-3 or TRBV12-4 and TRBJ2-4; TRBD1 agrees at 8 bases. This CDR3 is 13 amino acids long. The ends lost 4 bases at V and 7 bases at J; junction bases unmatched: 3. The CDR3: CASSSTGVNIQYF. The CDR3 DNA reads TGTGCCAGCAGTTCGACAGGGGTGAACATTCAGTACTTC.

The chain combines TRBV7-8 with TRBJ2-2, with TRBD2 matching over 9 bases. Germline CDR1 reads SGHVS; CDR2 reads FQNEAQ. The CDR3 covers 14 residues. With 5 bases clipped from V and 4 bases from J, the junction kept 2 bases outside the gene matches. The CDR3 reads CASSVSGSTGELFF. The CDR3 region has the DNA TGTGCCAGCAGCGTTAGCGGGAGCACCGGGGAGCTGTTTTTT.

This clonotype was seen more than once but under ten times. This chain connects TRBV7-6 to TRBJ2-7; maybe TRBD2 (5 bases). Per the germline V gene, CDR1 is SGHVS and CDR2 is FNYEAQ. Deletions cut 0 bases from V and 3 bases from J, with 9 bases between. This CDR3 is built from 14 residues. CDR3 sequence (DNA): TGTGCCAGCAGCTTAGCGACGAGGGACTACGAGCAGTACTTC. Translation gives CASSLATRDYEQYF.

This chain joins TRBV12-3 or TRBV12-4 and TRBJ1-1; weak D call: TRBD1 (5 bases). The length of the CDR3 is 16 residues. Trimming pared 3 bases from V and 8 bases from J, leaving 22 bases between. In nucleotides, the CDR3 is TGTGCCAGCAGTTTGCCTCAGTGGCAGGGAGCGATAGAAGCTTTCTTT. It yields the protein CASSLPQWQGAIEAFF.

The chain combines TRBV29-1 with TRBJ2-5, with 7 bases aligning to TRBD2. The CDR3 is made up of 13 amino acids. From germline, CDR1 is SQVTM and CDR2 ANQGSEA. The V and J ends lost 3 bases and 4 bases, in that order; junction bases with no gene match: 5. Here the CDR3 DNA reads TGCAGCGTTGATCCGGGGGGTGGAGAGACCCAGTACTTC. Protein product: CSVDPGGGETQYF.

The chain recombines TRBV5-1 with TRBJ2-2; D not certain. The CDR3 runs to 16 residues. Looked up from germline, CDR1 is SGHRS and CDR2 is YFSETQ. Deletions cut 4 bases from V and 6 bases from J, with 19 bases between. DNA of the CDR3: TGCGCCAGCAGCCTGAGGACCGGAGTTGGCGCCGGGGAGCTGTTTTTT. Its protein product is CASSLRTGVGAGELFF.

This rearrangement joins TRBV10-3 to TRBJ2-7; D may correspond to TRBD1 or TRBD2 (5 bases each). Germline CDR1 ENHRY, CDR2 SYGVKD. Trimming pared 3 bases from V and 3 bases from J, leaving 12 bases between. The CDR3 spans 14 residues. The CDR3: CAISDPGTVYEQYF. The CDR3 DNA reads TGTGCCATCAGTGACCCCGGGACCGTCTACGAGCAGTACTTC.

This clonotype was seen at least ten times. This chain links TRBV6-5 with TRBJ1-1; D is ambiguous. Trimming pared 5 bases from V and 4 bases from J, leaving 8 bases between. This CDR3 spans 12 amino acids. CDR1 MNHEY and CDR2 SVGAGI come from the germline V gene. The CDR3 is CASSTVGTEAFF. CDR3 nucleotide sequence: TGTGCCAGCAGTACAGTGGGCACTGAAGCTTTCTTT.

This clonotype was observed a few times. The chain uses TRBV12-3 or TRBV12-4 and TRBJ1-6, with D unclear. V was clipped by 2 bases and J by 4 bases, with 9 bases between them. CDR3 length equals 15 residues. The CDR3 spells CASSLTDGYNSPLHF. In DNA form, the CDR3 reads TGTGCCAGCAGTTTAACGGACGGTTATAATTCACCCCTCCACTTT.

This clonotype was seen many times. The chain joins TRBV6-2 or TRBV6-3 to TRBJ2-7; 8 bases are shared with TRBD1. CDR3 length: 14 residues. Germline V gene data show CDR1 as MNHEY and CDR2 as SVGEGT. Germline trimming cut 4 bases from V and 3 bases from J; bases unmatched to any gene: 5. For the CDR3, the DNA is TGTGCCAGCAGTTTGGACAGGGTAGGCTACGAGCAGTACTTC. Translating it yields CASSLDRVGYEQYF.

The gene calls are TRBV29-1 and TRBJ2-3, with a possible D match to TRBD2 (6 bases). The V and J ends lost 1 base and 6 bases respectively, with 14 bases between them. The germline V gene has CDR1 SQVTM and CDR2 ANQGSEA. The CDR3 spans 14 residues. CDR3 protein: CSVEAKAGPDTQYF. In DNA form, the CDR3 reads TGCAGCGTTGAAGCCAAGGCGGGGCCGGATACGCAGTATTTT.

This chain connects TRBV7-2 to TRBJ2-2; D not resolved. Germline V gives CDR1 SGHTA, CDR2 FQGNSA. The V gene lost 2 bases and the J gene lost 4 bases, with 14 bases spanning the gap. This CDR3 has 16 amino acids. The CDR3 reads CASSLRATVGTGELFF. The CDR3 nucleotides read TGTGCCAGCAGCTTACGAGCCACGGTGGGCACCGGGGAGCTGTTTTTT.

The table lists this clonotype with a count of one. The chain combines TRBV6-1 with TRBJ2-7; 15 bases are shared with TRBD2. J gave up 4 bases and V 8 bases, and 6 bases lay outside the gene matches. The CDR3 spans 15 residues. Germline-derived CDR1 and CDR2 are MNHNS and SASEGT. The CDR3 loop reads CASVGLAGGRYEQYF. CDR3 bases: TGTGCCAGCGTCGGACTAGCGGGAGGGAGGTACGAGCAGTACTTC.

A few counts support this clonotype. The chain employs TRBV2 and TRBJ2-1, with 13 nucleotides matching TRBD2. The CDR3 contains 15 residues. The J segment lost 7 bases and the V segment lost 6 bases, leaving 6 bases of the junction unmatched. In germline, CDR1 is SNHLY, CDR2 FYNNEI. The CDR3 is CASRVLAGGENEQFF. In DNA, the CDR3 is TGTGCCAGCAGGGTACTAGCGGGGGGGGAGAATGAGCAGTTCTTC.

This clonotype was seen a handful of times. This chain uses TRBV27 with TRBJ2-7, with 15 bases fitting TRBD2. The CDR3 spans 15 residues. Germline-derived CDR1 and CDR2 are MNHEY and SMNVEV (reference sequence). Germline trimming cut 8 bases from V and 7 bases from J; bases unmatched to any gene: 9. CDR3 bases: TGTGCCAGCGGCTCTCCGGGACTAGCGGGAGGTGAGCAGTACTTC. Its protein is CASGSPGLAGGEQYF.

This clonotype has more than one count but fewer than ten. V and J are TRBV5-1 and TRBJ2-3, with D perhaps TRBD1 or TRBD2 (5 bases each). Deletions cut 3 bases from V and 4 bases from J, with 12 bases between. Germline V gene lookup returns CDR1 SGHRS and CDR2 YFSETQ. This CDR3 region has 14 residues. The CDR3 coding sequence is TGCGCCAGCAGCTCGGGACCCTGGCCAGATACGCAGTATTTT. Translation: CASSSGPWPDTQYF.

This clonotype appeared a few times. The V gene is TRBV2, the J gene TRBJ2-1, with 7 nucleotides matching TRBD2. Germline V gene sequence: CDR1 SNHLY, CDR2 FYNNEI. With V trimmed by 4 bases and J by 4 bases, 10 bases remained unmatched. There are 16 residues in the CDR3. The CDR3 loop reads CASSVRLALGYNEQFF. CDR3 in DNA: TGTGCCAGCAGTGTAAGACTAGCACTGGGTTACAATGAGCAGTTCTTC.

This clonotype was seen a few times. The CDR3 protein is CAWSVSLAHGIAQYF. The CDR3 DNA follows: TGTGCCTGGAGTGTATCTCTAGCCCACGGGATAGCGCAGTATTTT. The rearrangement uses TRBV30 and TRBJ2-3, with a weak D call TRBD2 (5 bases). The CDR3 has 15 amino acids. Deletions cut 0 bases from V and 10 bases from J, with 20 bases between. Germline lookup yields CDR1 GTSNPN and CDR2 SVGIG (reference sequence).

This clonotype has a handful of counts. CDR3 loop: CASSWTADYGYTF. CDR3 bases: TGTGCCAGCAGTTGGACGGCGGACTATGGCTACACCTTC. The gene calls are TRBV6-5 and TRBJ1-2; no clear D. The CDR3 spans 13 residues. V was pared by 4 bases and J by 3 bases, with 9 bases between. The germline CDR1 and CDR2 sequences are MNHEY and SVGAGI.

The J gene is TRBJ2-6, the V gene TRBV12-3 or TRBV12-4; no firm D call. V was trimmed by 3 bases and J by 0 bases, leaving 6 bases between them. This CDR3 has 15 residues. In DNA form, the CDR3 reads TGTGCCAGCAGTTTTTGGAGCTCTGGGGCCAACGTCCTGACTTTC. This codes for CASSFWSSGANVLTF.

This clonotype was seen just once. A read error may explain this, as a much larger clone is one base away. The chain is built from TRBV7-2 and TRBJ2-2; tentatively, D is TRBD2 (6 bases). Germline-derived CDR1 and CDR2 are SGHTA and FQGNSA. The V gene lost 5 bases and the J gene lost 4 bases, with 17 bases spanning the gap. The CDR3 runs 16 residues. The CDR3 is CASSLQGGPLTGELFF. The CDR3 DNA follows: TGTGCCAGCAGCCTCCAGGGAGGCCCACTCACCGGGGAGCTGTTTTTT.

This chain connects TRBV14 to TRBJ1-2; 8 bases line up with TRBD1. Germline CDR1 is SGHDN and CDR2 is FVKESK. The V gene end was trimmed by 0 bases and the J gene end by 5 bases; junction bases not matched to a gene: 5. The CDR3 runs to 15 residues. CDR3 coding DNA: TGTGCCAGCAGCCAAGACGTAGGACAGGGTTATGGCTACACCTTC. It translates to CASSQDVGQGYGYTF.

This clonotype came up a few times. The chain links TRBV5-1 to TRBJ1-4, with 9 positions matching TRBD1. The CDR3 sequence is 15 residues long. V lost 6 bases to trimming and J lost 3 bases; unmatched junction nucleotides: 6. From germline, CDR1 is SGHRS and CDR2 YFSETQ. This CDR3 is CASKDRGAANEKLFF. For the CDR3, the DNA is TGCGCCAGCAAGGACAGGGGAGCGGCTAATGAAAAACTGTTTTTT. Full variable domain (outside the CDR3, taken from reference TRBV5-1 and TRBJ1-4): KAGVTQTPRYLIKTRGQQVTLSCSPISGHRSVSWYQQTPGQGLQFLFEYFSETQRNKGNFPGRFSGRQFSNSRSEMNVSTLELGDSALYLCASKDRGAANEKLFFGSGTQLSVL.